The 14 T cell receptor beta chains given below trace back to one sample, sequenced in a study of blood T cell repertoires in COVID-19. Some clones are missing from TCRdb's copy, which holds only in-frame ones; the method was immunoSEQ multiplex PCR. The repertoire has about 12,000 clones, 80% to 90% of them found once; the top ten carry just under 30%. Sequenced input: peripheral blood. These receptor sequences come from a human donor in a cohort sampled during active COVID-19.

The genes are TRBV6-4 and TRBJ2-1; 9 bases map to TRBD2. The CDR3 consists of 15 residues. Germline CDR1 and CDR2: MRHNA and SNTAGT. The V and J ends lost 3 bases and 12 bases, in that order; junction bases with no gene match: 12. CDR3 nucleotides: TGTGCCAGCAGTGAAGGGCTAGCGGGGAGCCAAGGGCAGTTCTTC. Translation gives CASSEGLAGSQGQFF.

The chain joins TRBV9 to TRBJ1-1; D uncertain. The CDR3 is 14 amino acids. CDR1 is SGDLS, CDR2 YYNGEE, per germline. Trimming removed 0 bases from V and 2 bases from J, with 8 bases in between. CDR3 nucleotides: TGTGCCAGCAGCGTAGCTACCCGCAACACTGAAGCTTTCTTT. Amino acids: CASSVATRNTEAFF.

The chain joins TRBV5-1 to TRBJ1-6, with D tentatively TRBD1 (6 bases). V was clipped by 5 bases and J by 8 bases, with 14 bases between them. CDR3 size: 14 residues. CDR1 is SGHRS and CDR2 is YFSETQ in the germline V gene. The CDR3 loop reads CASRSTGDDSPLHF. The CDR3 nucleotides are TGCGCCAGCAGGTCGACAGGTGATGATTCACCCCTCCACTTT.

The V and J genes are TRBV28 and TRBJ1-4, with 7 positions matching TRBD1. The CDR3 totals 15 residues. The germline V gene encodes CDR1 MDHEN and CDR2 SYDVKM. The junction had 3 bases not matched to a gene; V was cut back by 2 bases and J by 3 bases. The CDR3 spells CASSLAGTANEKLFF. CDR3 coding DNA: TGTGCCAGCAGTTTAGCAGGGACAGCTAATGAAAAACTGTTTTTT.

The CDR3 DNA is TGTGCCAGCAGTTACGAGTCAGGGGCAACCTCCTACGAGCAGTACTTC. This translates into CASSYESGATSYEQYF. The V call is TRBV6-6, the J call TRBJ2-7; D possibly corresponds to TRBD1 (6 bases). The CDR3 runs to 16 residues. Trimming cost V 2 bases and J 0 bases, with 14 bases left between them. From germline, CDR1 is MNHNY and CDR2 SVGAGI (reference sequence).

CDR3 sequence (DNA): TGCGCCAGCAGACAAAATCACGGGTCTCGCACAGATACGCAGTATTTT. Translation: CASRQNHGSRTDTQYF. V is TRBV4-3 and J is TRBJ2-3, with D hard to call. The CDR3 has 16 amino acids. Deletions cut 6 bases from V and 1 base from J, with 17 bases between. The V gene's germline CDR1 is LGHNA and CDR2 YSLEER.

The chain carries TRBV10-2 and TRBJ2-5; 7 bases match TRBD2. This CDR3 has 14 residues. V dropped 4 bases and J dropped 3; count of bases not matched to a gene: 5. Germline CDR1 and CDR2: WSHSY and SAAADI. The CDR3 DNA sequence: TGCGCCAGCAGTGGCGGGAGTCTTGAAGAGACCCAGTACTTC. Encoded protein: CASSGGSLEETQYF.

The V call is TRBV28, the J call TRBJ1-1; D gene ambiguous. The V end was cut by 6 bases, the J end by 8 bases, with 10 bases between. CDR3 length: 11 amino acids. Germline V gives CDR1 MDHEN, CDR2 SYDVKM. The CDR3 loop is CASRIAGEAFF. Written as DNA, the CDR3 is TGTGCCAGCAGAATTGCGGGGGAAGCTTTCTTT. Full variable domain (remainder filled in from reference TRBV28 and TRBJ1-1): DVKVTQSSRYLVKRTGEKVFLECVQDMDHENMFWYRQDPGLGLRLIYFSYDVKMKEKGDIPEGYSVSREKKERFSLILESASTNQTSMYLCASRIAGEAFFGQGTRLTVV.

The gene calls are TRBV5-4 and TRBJ1-1, with 7 nucleotides matching TRBD1. CDR3 length: 14 residues. V was clipped by 5 bases and J by 0 bases; unmatched bases: 4. The germline V gene encodes CDR1 SGHNT and CDR2 YYREEE (reference sequence). The CDR3 sequence: CASRQGTMNTEAFF. The CDR3 DNA reads as TGTGCCAGCAGACAGGGGACAATGAACACTGAAGCTTTCTTT. Supplemented by reference TRBV5-4 and TRBJ1-1, the full variable domain reads ETGVTQSPTHLIKTRGQQVTLRCSSQSGHNTVSWYQQALGQGPQFIFQYYREEENGRGNFPPRFSGLQFPNYSSELNVNALELDDSALYLCASRQGTMNTEAFFGQGTRLTVV.

This rearrangement joins TRBV5-1 to TRBJ2-2, with 7 bases identical to TRBD2. Losses at the gene ends were 0 bases for V and 5 bases for J; bases not matched to a gene: 7. CDR3 size: 16 residues. Germline V gene lookup returns CDR1 SGHRS and CDR2 YFSETQ. The CDR3 loop is CASSLDLVGGTGELFF. CDR3 nucleotides: TGCGCCAGCAGCTTGGACCTGGTCGGGGGGACCGGGGAGCTGTTTTTT.

This rearrangement joins TRBV7-8 to TRBJ2-5; D is ambiguous. This CDR3 contains 13 residues. In germline, CDR1 is SGHVS, CDR2 FQNEAQ. Trimming left V 1 base short and J 3 bases short, with 6 bases between. The CDR3 DNA follows: TGTGCCAGCAGCTTAGACAGAGAAGAGACCCAGTACTTC. As protein: CASSLDREETQYF.

The genes are TRBV12-3 or TRBV12-4 and TRBJ1-2; D is possibly TRBD1 (5 bases). The V gene lost 2 bases and the J gene lost 7 bases, with 11 bases spanning the gap. This CDR3 contains 13 residues. The chain's CDR3 is CASSLWGGAGYTF. The CDR3 DNA reads TGTGCCAGCAGTTTATGGGGGGGTGCTGGCTACACCTTC.

The rearrangement joins TRBV11-1 to TRBJ2-3, with 7 bases aligning to TRBD1. The CDR3 extends over 14 amino acids. Germline V lookup: CDR1 SGHAT, CDR2 FQDESV (reference sequence). V lost 4 bases to trimming and J lost 2 bases; unmatched junction nucleotides: 3. The CDR3 loop reads CASSSGQLTDTQYF. In nucleotides, the CDR3 is TGTGCCAGCAGCTCGGGACAGCTCACAGATACGCAGTATTTT.

The chain joins TRBV3-1 (or the pseudogene TRBV3-2) to TRBJ2-1, with 13 bases matching TRBD2. V lost 3 bases, J lost 4 bases, and 12 bases stayed unmatched. CDR1 LGHDT and CDR2 YNNKEL come from the germline V gene (reference sequence). This CDR3 region has 19 residues. The CDR3: CASSHSGTSGVARYNEQFF. Here the CDR3 DNA reads TGTGCCAGCAGCCATTCCGGGACTAGCGGGGTAGCCAGATACAATGAGCAGTTCTTC.